This TCR beta chain derives from a study of cytomegalovirus exposure and HLA in healthy donors. Overall study results and limits: From TCR beta sequences, most subjects' HLA-A and HLA-B alleles were reportedly predicted accurately. HLA restriction was apparent for most CMV-associated TCR beta chains in a later analysis. The productive fraction for most TCR beta V segments was about 90% or about 30% in an earlier analysis. Investigators reported more than 150 TCR beta chains as tied to cytomegalovirus.

This CDR3 spans 15 amino acids. Germline assignment: CDR1 LNHDA and CDR2 SQIVND (reference sequence). V shed 8 bases and J 6 bases; nucleotides not matched to a gene: 10. In the case of this clone: What it recognizes is unknown.

This PCR relied on a set of 60 Vbeta primers and 13 Jbeta primers. Libraries were prepared by immunoSEQ multiplex PCR; TCRdb keeps only in-frame clonotypes and omits some of them. The sample contains fewer than 80,000 clones, roughly 85% of which appear only once. The specimen was PBMCs. The sequence was collected from a man aged 25-45 years in good health and CMV-seronegative. The gene calls are TRBV19 and TRBJ1-5, with 10 bases fitting TRBD1. The CDR3 loop reads CASGFDRGLSQPQHF. CDR3 nucleotide sequence: TGTGCCAGTGGCTTCGACAGGGGGCTGAGTCAGCCCCAGCATTTT. The full variable domain, completed using reference TRBV19 and TRBJ1-5, is DGGITQSPKYLFRKEGQNVTLSCEQNLNHDAMYWYRQDPGQGLRLIYYSQIVNDFQKGDIAEGYSVSREKKESFPLTVTSAQKNPTAFYLCASGFDRGLSQPQHFGDGTRLSIL.